This note documents a single T cell receptor (beta chain) sequence. Its matching antigen is unknown. The authors ran a second PCR of roughly 6 to 11 cycles using a sample-barcoded 5' primer and a J-beta primer mix. TCRdb redid the calling of the 5' RACE reads with MiXCR, one entry per CDR3 protein. Of 910,000 or so distinct CDR3 sequences listed, roughly half are singletons. V shed 6 bases and J shed 5 bases, with 14 bases lying between them. Germline assignment: CDR1 MNHNY and CDR2 SVGAGI (reference sequence). This CDR3 comprises 14 residues. The data were obtained in a study of blood T cells in healthy people across ages. Points from the study as a whole: Diversity of TCR beta per million T cells declined in a roughly linear way with age.

The sequence was obtained from a woman in her sixties or seventies in good health. Specimen: blood. The J gene is TRBJ1-5, the V gene TRBV6-6, with a tentative D call TRBD1 (6 bases). Here the CDR3 DNA reads TGTGCCAGCAGAACACAGGGCGAGTATCAGCCCCAGCATTTT. Its protein is CASRTQGEYQPQHF.